The sequence of this TCR beta chain was determined in a study of blood T cell repertoires in COVID-19. Assay: immunoSEQ multiplex PCR; the TCRdb copy retains only in-frame clones and omits some. The sample records roughly 360,000 clones, around 87% being singletons. The germline V gene has CDR1 GTSNPN and CDR2 SVGIG (reference sequence). The CDR3 covers 13 residues. J lost 5 bases, V lost 2 bases, and 2 bases had no gene match. This chain joins TRBV30 and TRBJ1-1, with 10 bases fitting TRBD1. Input material: PBMCs or T cells enriched from blood (not recorded which). This receptor was identified in a woman in her twenties or thirties with acute COVID-19. The CDR3: CAWSRTGGTEAFF. The CDR3 bases are TGTGCCTGGAGTAGGACAGGGGGTACTGAAGCTTTCTTT.